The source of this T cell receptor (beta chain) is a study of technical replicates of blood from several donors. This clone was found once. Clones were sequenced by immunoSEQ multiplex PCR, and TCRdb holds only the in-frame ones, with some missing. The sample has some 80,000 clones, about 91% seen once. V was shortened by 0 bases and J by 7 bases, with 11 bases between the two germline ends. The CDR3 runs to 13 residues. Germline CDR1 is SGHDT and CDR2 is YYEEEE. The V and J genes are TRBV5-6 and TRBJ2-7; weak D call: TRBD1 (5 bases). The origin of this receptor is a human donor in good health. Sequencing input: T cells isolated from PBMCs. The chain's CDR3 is CASSLADTGEQYF. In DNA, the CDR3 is TGTGCCAGCAGCTTGGCCGATACAGGTGAGCAGTACTTC.